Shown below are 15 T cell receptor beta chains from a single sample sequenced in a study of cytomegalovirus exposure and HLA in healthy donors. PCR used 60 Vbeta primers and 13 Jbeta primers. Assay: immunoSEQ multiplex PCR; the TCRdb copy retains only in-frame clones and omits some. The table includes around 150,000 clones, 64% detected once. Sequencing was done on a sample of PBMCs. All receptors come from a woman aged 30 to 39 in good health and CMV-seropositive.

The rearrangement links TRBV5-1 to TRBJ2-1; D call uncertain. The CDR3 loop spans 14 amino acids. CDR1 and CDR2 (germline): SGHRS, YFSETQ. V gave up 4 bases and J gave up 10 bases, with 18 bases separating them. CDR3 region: CASSPPHNSPEQFF. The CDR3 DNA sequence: TGCGCCAGCAGCCCCCCTCATAACAGCCCCGAGCAGTTCTTC.

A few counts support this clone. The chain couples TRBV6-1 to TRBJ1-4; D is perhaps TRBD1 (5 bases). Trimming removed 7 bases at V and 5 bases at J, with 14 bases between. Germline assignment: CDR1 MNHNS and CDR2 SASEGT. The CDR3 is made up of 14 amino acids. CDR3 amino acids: CASTDGGGNEKLFF. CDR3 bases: TGTGCCAGCACCGACGGGGGAGGGAATGAAAAACTGTTTTTT.

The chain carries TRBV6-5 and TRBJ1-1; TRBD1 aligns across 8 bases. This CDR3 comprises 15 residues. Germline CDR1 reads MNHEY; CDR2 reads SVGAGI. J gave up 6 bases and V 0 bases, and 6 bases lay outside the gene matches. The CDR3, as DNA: TGTGCCAGCAGTTACTCGAGCAGGGGGCTGGCTGAAGCTTTCTTT. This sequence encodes CASSYSSRGLAEAFF.

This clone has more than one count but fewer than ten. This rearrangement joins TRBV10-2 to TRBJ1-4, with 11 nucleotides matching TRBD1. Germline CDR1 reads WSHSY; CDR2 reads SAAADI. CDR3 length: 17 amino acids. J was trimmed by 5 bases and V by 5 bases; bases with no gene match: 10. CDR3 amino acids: CASSKPGTGGKNEKLFF. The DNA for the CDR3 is TGCGCCAGCAGTAAGCCCGGGACAGGGGGAAAGAATGAAAAACTGTTTTTT.

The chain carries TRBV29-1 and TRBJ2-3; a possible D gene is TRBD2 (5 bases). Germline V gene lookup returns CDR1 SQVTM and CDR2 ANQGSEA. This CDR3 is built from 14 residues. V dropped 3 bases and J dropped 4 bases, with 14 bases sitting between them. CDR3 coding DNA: TGCAGCGTTGATGGCGCAGGAGGCGCAGATACGCAGTATTTT. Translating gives CSVDGAGGADTQYF.

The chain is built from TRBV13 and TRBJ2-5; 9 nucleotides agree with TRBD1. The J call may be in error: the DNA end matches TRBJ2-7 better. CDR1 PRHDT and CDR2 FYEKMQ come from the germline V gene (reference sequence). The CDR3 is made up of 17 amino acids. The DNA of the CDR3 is TGTGCCAGCAGCCGCAGAGGGGCCGGGACAGGGAGCGGCGAGCAGTACTTC. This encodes CASSRRGAGTGSGEQYF.

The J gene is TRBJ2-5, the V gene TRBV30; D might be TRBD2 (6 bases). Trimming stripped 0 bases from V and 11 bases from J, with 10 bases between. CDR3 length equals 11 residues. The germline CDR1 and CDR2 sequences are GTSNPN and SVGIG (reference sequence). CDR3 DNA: TGTGCCTGGAGTGTAAAGGGGACTCAGTACTTC. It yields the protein CAWSVKGTQYF.

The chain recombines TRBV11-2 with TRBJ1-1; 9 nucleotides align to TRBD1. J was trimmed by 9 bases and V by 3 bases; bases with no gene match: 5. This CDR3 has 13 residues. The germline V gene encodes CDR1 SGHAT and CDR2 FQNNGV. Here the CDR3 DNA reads TGTGCCAGCAGCTTGGGACAGGGTCAAAAAGCTTTCTTT. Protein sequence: CASSLGQGQKAFF.

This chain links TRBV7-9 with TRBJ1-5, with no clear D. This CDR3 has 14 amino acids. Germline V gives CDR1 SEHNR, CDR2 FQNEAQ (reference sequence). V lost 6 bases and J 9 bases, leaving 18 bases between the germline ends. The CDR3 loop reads CASRWRQPMLPQHF. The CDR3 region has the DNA TGTGCCAGCAGGTGGAGGCAACCGATGTTGCCCCAGCATTTT.

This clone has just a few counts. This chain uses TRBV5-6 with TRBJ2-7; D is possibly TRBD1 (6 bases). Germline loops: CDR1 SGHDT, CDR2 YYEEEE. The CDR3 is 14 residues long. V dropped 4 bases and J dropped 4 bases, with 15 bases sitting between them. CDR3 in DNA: TGTGCCAGCAGCCAGATTTCAGGGGTATACGAGCAGTACTTC. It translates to CASSQISGVYEQYF. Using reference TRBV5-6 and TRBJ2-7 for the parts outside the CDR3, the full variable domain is DAGVTQSPTHLIKTRGQQVTLRCSPKSGHDTVSWYQQALGQGPQFIFQYYEEEERQRGNFPDRFSGHQFPNYSSELNVNALLLGDSALYLCASSQISGVYEQYFGPGTRLTVT.

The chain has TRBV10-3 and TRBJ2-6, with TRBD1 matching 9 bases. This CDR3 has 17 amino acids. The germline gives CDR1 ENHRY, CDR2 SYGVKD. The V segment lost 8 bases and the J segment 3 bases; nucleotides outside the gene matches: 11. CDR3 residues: CAIGGGTGLGGANVLTF. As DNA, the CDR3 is TGTGCCATCGGCGGCGGGACAGGGTTGGGTGGGGCCAACGTCCTGACTTTC.

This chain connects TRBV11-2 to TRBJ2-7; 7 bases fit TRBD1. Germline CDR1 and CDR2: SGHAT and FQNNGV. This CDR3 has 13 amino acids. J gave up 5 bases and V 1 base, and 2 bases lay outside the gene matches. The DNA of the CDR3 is TGTGCCAGCAGCTTAGGACAGGGAAACGAGCAGTACTTC. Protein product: CASSLGQGNEQYF.

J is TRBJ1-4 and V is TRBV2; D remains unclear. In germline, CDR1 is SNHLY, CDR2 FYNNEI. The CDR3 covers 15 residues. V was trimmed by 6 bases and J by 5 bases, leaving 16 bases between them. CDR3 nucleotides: TGTGCCAGCAGCGGAAGAGGACGGGGAAATGAAAAACTGTTTTTT. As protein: CASSGRGRGNEKLFF.

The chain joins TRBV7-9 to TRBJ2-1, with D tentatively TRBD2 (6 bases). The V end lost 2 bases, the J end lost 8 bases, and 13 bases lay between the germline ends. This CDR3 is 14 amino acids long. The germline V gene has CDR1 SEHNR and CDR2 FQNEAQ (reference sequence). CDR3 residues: CASSLYGTRDEQFF. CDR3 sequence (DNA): TGTGCCAGCAGCTTATATGGGACTCGCGATGAGCAGTTCTTC.

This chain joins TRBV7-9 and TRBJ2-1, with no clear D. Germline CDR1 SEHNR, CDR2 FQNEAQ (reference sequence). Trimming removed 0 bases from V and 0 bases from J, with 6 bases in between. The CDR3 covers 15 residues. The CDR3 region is CASSLAVSSYNEQFF. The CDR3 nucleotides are TGTGCCAGCAGCTTAGCGGTGAGCTCCTACAATGAGCAGTTCTTC. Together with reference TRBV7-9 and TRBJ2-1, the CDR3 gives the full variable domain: DTGVSQNPRHKITKRGQNVTFRCDPISEHNRLYWYRQTLGQGPEFLTYFQNEAQLEKSRLLSDRFSAERPKGSFSTLEIQRTEQGDSAMYLCASSLAVSSYNEQFFGPGTRLTVL.